These 10 T cell receptor beta chains originate from one sample sequenced in a study of T cells in Graves' hyperthyroidism and ophthalmopathy. What was amplified from RNA transcripts were TCR beta CDR3 regions. First-round RT-PCR with HTBI primers amplified the TCR CDR3 region. A single record per CDR3 protein comes from TCRdb applying MiXCR to the multiplex PCR reads. The data show nearly 600,000 distinct CDR3 sequences, 11% to 15% seen once. Sample: blood. These receptors were obtained from a woman aged 18-29 years with Graves' ophthalmopathy.

This clonotype was seen many times. CDR3 coding DNA: TGTGCCAGCAGCGGGCCTGGGCGGGAGGGCCGGGAGCAGTACTTC. Amino acids: CASSGPGREGREQYF. This chain joins TRBV7-2 and TRBJ2-7; 9 nucleotides match TRBD2. V gave up 5 bases and J gave up 7 bases; unmatched junction bases: 12. The V gene's germline CDR1 is SGHTA and CDR2 FQGNSA. The CDR3 loop spans 15 amino acids.

This clonotype was counted ten times or more. V and J are TRBV20-1 and TRBJ2-7; D is perhaps TRBD2 (5 bases). V was clipped by 6 bases and J by 2 bases, with 17 bases between them. This CDR3 contains 14 residues. Per germline, CDR1 DFQATT and CDR2 SNEGSKA (reference sequence). The CDR3 DNA is TGCAGTGCCCCCTCCCAAGAGGGAACCTACGAGCAGTACTTC. Its translation: CSAPSQEGTYEQYF.

A note on this clonotype: At one end, the junction sequence differs from germline, possibly due to a read error. The V and J genes are TRBV7-2 and TRBJ2-5; 10 bases fit TRBD1. This CDR3 contains 15 residues. Per the germline V gene, CDR1 is SGHTA and CDR2 is FQGNSA. The CDR3 reads CASSSGGTGVKTRYF. In DNA, the CDR3 is TGTGCCAGCAGCTCAGGCGGGACAGGGGTAAAGACCCGGTACTTC.

This clonotype came up many times. The chain joins TRBV7-2 to TRBJ2-7, with 7 bases lining up with TRBD1. CDR1 is SGHTA, CDR2 FQGNSA, per germline. This CDR3 is built from 16 residues. V dropped 2 bases and J dropped 0; count of bases not matched to a gene: 7. CDR3 nucleotides: TGTGCCAGCAGCTTACACAGGGACAGAAGCTCCTACGAGCAGTACTTC. Its translation: CASSLHRDRSSYEQYF.

The rearrangement links TRBV20-1 to TRBJ1-1, with 7 bases matching TRBD1. The CDR3 runs to 11 residues. J lost 13 bases, V lost 6 bases, and 11 bases had no gene match. The germline V gene has CDR1 DFQATT and CDR2 SNEGSKA (reference sequence). CDR3 sequence (DNA): TGCAGTGCACCGCACAGGGGTCTCAATTTCTTT. This codes for CSAPHRGLNFF.

This clonotype was observed a handful of times. The chain uses TRBV20-1 and TRBJ2-3; TRBD2 might be the D (6 bases). This CDR3 contains 12 residues. CDR1 is DFQATT and CDR2 is SNEGSKA in the germline V gene (reference sequence). With 5 bases removed from V and 4 bases from J, the gap between germline ends came to 10 bases. The CDR3 coding sequence is TGCAGTGCTGCCGGGACTTCAGATACGCAGTATTTT. Its protein is CSAAGTSDTQYF.

This clonotype was recorded many times. The V call is TRBV3-1, the J call TRBJ1-5; D not certain. V dropped 4 bases and J dropped 5 bases, with 15 bases sitting between them. This CDR3 has 15 amino acids. Germline-derived CDR1 and CDR2 are LGHDT and YNNKEL (reference sequence). This CDR3 reads CASSLNVAGHQPQHF. The CDR3 DNA reads TGTGCCAGCAGCCTAAATGTGGCCGGGCATCAGCCCCAGCATTTT. Full variable domain (remainder filled in from reference TRBV3-1 and TRBJ1-5): DTAVSQTPKYLVTQMGNDKSIKCEQNLGHDTMYWYKQDSKKFLKIMFSYNNKELIINETVPNRFSPKSPDKAHLNLHINSLELGDSAVYFCASSLNVAGHQPQHFGDGTRLSIL.

The chain carries TRBV15 and TRBJ1-6, with no clear D. The CDR3 is made up of 14 amino acids. Germline assignment: CDR1 LNHNV and CDR2 YYDKDF (reference sequence). The ends were cut back, 1 base at V and 14 bases at J, with 15 bases in the middle. The CDR3: CATSRVAGDLALHF. In DNA, the CDR3 is TGTGCCACCAGCAGAGTGGCAGGAGACTTGGCCCTCCACTTT.

This clonotype was detected ten times or more. The CDR3 is CASSLKGTGVPYGYTF. DNA for the CDR3: TGTGCCAGCAGCTTAAAAGGGACAGGGGTCCCCTATGGCTACACCTTC. The chain joins TRBV7-8 to TRBJ1-2, with TRBD1 identical over 10 bases. CDR3 size: 16 residues. The V gene's germline CDR1 is SGHVS and CDR2 FQNEAQ. J gave up 4 bases and V 2 bases, and 7 bases lay outside the gene matches.

V and J are TRBV12-3 or TRBV12-4 and TRBJ1-1, with D unresolved. V lost 7 bases to trimming and J lost 3 bases, with 6 bases between them. The CDR3 contains 11 residues. The chain's CDR3 is CASTLDTEAFF. In DNA, the CDR3 is TGTGCCAGCACCCTCGACACTGAAGCTTTCTTT.